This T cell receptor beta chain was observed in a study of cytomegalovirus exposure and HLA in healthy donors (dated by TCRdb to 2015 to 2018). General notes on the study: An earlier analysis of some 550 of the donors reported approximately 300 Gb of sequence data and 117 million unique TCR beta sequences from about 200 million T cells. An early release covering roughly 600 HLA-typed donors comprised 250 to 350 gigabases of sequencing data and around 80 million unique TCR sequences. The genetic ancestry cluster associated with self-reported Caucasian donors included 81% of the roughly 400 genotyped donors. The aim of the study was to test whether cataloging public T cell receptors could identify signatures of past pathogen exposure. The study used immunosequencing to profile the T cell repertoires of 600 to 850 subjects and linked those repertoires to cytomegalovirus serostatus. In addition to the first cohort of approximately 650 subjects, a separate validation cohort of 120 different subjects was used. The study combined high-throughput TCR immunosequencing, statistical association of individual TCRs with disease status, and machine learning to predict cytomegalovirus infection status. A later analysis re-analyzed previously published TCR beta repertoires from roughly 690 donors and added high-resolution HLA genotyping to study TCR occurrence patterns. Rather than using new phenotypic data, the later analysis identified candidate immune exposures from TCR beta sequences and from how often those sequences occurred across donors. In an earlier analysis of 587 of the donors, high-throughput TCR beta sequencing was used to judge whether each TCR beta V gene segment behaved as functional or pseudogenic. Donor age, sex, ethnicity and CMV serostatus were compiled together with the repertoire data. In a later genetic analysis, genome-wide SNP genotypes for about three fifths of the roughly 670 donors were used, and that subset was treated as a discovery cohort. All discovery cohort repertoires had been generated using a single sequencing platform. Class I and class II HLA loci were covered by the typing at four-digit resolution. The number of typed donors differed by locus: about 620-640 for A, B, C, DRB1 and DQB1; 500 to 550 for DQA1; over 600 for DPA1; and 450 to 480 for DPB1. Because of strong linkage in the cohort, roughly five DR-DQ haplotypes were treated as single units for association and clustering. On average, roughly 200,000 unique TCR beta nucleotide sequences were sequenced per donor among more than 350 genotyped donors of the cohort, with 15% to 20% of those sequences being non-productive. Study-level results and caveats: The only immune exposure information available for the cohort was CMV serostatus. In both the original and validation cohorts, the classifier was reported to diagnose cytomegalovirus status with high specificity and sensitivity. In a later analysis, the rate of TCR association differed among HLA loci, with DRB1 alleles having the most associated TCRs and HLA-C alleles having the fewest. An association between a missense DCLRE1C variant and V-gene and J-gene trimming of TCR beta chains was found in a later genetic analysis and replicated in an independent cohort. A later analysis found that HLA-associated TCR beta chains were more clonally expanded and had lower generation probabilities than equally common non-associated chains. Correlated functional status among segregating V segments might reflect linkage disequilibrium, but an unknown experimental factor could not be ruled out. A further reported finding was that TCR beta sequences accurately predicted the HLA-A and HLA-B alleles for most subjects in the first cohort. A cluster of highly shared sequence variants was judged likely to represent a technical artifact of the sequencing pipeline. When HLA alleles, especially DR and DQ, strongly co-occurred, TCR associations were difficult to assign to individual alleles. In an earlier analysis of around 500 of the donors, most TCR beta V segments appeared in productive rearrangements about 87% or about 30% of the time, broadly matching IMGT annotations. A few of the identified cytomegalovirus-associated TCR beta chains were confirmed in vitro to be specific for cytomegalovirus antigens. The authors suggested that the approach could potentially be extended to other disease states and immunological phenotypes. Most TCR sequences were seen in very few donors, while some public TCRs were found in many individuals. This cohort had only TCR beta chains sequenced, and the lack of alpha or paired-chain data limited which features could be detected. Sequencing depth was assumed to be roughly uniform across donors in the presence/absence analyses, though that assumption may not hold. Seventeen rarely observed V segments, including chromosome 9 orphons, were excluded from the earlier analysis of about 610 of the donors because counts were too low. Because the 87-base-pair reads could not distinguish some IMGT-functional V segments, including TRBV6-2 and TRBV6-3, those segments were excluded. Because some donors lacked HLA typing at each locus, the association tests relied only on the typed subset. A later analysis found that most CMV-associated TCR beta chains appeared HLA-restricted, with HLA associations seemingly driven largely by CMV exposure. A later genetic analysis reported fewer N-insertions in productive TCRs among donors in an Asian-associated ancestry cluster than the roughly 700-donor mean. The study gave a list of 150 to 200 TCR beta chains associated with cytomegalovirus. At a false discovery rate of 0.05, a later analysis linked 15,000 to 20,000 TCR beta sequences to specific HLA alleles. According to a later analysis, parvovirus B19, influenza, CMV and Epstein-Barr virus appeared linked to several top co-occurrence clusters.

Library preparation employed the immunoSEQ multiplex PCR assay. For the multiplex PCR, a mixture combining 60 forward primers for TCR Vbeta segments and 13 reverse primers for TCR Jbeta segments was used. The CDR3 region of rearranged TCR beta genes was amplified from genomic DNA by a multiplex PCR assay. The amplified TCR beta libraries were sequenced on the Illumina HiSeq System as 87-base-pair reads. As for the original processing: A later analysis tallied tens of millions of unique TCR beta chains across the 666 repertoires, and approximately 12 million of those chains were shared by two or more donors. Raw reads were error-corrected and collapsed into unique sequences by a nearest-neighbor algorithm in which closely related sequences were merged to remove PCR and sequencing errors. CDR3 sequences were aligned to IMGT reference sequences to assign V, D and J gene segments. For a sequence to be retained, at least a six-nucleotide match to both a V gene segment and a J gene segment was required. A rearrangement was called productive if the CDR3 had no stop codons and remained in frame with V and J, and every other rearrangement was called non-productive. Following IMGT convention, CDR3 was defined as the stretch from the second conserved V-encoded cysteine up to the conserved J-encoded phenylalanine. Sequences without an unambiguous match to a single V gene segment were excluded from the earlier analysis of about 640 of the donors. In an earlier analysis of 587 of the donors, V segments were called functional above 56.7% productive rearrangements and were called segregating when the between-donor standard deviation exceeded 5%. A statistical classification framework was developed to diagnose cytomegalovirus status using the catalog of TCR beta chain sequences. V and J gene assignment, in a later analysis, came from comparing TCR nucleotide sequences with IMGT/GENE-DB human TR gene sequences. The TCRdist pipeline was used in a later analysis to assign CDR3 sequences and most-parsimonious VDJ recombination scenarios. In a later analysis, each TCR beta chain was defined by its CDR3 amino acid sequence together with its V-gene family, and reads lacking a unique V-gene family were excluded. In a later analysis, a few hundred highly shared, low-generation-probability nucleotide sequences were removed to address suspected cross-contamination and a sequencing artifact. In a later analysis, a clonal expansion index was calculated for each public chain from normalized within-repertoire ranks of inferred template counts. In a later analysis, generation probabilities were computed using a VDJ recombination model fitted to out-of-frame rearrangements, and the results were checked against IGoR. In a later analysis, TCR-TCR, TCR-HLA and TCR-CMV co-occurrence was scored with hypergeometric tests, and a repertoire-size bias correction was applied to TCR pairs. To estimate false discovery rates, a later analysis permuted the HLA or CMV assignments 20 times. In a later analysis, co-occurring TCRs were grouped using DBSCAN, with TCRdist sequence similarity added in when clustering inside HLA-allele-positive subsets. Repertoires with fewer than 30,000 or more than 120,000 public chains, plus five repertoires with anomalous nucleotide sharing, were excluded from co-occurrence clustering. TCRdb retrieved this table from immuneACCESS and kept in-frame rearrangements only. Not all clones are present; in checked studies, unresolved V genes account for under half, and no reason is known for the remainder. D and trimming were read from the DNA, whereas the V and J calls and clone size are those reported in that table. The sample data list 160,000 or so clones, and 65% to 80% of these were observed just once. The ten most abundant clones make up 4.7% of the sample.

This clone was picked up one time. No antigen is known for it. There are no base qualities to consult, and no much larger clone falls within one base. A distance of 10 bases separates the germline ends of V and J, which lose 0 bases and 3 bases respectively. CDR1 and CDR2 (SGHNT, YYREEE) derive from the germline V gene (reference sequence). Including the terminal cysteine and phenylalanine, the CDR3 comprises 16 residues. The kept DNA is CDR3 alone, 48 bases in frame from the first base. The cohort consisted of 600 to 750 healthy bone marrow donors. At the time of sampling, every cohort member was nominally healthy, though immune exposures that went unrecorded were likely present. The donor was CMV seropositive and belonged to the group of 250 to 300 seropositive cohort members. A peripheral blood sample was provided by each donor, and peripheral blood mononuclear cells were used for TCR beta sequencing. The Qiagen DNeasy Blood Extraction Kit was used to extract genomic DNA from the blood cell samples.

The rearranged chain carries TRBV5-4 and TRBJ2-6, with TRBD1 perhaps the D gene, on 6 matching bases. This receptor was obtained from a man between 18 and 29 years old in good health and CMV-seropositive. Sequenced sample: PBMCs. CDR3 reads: CASSLGAGDGANVLTF. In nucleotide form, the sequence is TGTGCCAGCAGCTTGGGGGCAGGGGATGGGGCCAACGTCCTGACTTTC.